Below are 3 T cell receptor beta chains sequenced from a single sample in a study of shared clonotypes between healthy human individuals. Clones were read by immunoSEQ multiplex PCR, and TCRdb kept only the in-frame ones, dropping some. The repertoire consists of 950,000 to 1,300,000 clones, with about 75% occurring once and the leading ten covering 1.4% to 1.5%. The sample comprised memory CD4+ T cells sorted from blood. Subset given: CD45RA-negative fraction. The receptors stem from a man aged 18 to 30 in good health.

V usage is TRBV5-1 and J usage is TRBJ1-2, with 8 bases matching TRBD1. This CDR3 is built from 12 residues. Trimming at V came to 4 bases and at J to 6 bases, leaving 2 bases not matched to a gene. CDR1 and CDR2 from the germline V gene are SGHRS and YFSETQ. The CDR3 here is CASSKTGDGYTF. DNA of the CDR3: TGCGCCAGCAGCAAGACAGGGGATGGCTACACCTTC.

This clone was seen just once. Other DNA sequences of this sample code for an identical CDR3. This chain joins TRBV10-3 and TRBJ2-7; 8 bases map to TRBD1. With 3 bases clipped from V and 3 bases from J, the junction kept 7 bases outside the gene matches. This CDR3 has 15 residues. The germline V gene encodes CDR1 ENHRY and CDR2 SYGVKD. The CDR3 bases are TGTGCCATCAGTGATTTCGACAGGGGAAGCTACGAGCAGTACTTC. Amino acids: CAISDFDRGSYEQYF.

The CDR3: CASSFRRTGSYNSPLHF. CDR3 coding DNA: TGTGCCAGCAGTTTCCGTCGGACAGGGTCGTATAATTCACCCCTCCACTTT. The chain employs TRBV27 and TRBJ1-6, with 8 bases that match TRBD1. Germline V gives CDR1 MNHEY, CDR2 SMNVEV (reference sequence). The CDR3 contains 17 residues. V lost 3 bases and J lost 4; bases outside the gene matches: 8.